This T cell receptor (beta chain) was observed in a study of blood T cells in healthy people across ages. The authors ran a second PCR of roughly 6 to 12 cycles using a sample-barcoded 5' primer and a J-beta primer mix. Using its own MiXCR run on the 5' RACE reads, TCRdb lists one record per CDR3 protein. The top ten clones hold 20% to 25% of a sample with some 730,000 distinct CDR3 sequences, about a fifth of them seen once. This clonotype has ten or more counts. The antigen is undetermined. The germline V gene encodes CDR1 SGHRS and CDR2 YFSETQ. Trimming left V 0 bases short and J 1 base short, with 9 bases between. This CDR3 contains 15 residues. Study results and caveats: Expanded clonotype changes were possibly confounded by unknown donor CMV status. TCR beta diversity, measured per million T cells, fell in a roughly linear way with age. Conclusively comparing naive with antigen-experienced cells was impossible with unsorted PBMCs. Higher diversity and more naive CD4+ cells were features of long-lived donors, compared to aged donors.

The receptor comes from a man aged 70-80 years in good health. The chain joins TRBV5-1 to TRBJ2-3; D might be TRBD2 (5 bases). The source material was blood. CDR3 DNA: TGCGCCAGCAGCTTGGCGGAGAGGGGCACAGATACGCAGTATTTT. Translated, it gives CASSLAERGTDTQYF.